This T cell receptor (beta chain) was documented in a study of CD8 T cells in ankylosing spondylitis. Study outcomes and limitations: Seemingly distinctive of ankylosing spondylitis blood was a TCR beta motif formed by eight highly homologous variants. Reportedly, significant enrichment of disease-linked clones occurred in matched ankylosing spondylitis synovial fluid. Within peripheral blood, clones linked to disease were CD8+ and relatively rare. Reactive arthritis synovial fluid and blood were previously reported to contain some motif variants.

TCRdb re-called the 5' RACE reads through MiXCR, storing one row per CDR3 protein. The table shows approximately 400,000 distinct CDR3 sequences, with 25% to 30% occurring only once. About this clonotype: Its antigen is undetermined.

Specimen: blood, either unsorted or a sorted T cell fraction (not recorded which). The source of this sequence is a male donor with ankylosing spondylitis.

The CDR3 bases are TGTGCCAGCAGCCTGGGTGCCCACCTGAACACTGAAGCTTTCTTT. Its protein is CASSLGAHLNTEAFF. The rearrangement uses TRBV7-8 and TRBJ1-1, with no clear D. The CDR3 totals 15 residues. Germline V CDR1 and CDR2: SGHVS, FQNEAQ. Deletions cut 5 bases from V and 0 bases from J, with 13 bases between.